These T cell receptor beta chains were read from a single sample in a study of CD8 T cells in Susac syndrome. TCRdb analysed the immunoSEQ multiplex PCR reads with MiXCR anew, one entry per CDR3 protein. The sample lists some 300,000 distinct CDR3 sequences, around 84% occurring once. The sample was CD8+ T cells from PBMCs. These receptors came from a human donor with multiple sclerosis. CDR3s include the opening cysteine and the closing phenylalanine or tryptophan. A D gene is named only where the DNA matches it firmly. Where a row states a size, it is once, few, many or the class of an expanded clone; other rows omit it.

j_call clone_size d_call v_call cdr3_aa cdr3_nt
TRBJ1-1 once . TRBV11-2 CASSFDPGPNTEAFF TGTGCCAGCAGCTTTGACCCAGGGCCGAACACTGAAGCTTTCTTT
TRBJ2-3 . TRBD2 TRBV7-6 CASSSSGSQTDTQYF TGTGCCAGCAGCTCGAGCGGGAGCCAGACAGATACGCAGTATTTT
TRBJ2-1 . TRBD2 TRBV5-1 CASSLGLAGNYNEQFF TGCGCCAGCAGCTTGGGACTAGCGGGAAACTACAATGAGCAGTTCTTC
TRBJ1-1 . . TRBV4-1 CASSPNAAGHTEAFF TGCGCCAGCAGCCCCAACGCCGCAGGACACACTGAAGCTTTCTTT
TRBJ2-1 . TRBD2 TRBV14 CASSHGTSYNEQFF TGTGCCAGCAGCCACGGGACTAGCTACAATGAGCAGTTCTTC
TRBJ2-1 once . TRBV7-6 CASSLRNNEQFF TGTGCCAGCAGCTTACGAAACAATGAGCAGTTCTTC
TRBJ1-5 . . TRBV7-9 CASSAPGRSQPQHF TGTGCCAGCAGCGCCCCCGGGCGGAGCCAGCCCCAGCATTTT
TRBJ2-7 few TRBD2 TRBV6-6 CASLWDVRRGDEQYF TGTGCCAGCCTATGGGACGTGCGGCGGGGGGACGAGCAGTACTTC
TRBJ2-7 . . TRBV28 CASKIQGAGYEQYF TGTGCCAGCAAGATACAGGGTGCTGGCTACGAGCAGTACTTC
TRBJ1-1 . . TRBV5-1 CASTAQVWGRTEAFF TGCGCCAGCACCGCGCAGGTATGGGGGAGGACTGAAGCTTTCTTT
TRBJ2-4 . TRBD2 TRBV19 CASSLMTGGAKNIQYF TGTGCCAGTAGTCTCATGACGGGAGGGGCCAAAAACATTCAGTACTTC
TRBJ2-1 . TRBD2 TRBV4-1 CASSQARREPYNEQFF TGCGCCAGCAGCCAAGCTCGGCGGGAGCCCTACAATGAGCAGTTCTTC
TRBJ2-1 . . TRBV5-4 CASSTNEQFF TGTGCCAGCAGCACGAATGAGCAGTTCTTC
TRBJ2-7 . TRBD1 TRBV11-2 CASSQTGKSYEQYF TGTGCCAGCAGCCAGACAGGGAAAAGCTACGAGCAGTACTTC
TRBJ1-4 . TRBD1 TRBV7-9 CASSITGGGEKLFF TGTGCCAGCAGCATCACAGGGGGAGGTGAAAAACTGTTTTTT
TRBJ2-7 few . TRBV7-9 CASSLARNEQYF TGTGCCAGCAGCTTGGCTAGGAACGAGCAGTACTTC
TRBJ1-3 . TRBD1 TRBV28 CASSGTGEDGNTIYF TGTGCCAGCAGCGGGACAGGGGAAGACGGAAACACCATATATTTT
TRBJ2-7 once TRBD1 TRBV5-1 CASSSARDRLSYEQYF TGCGCCAGCAGCTCAGCCCGGGACAGGCTATCCTACGAGCAGTACTTC
TRBJ2-1 . . TRBV27 CASSLEGDSYNEQFF TGTGCCAGCAGTTTGGAGGGGGACTCCTACAATGAGCAGTTCTTC
TRBJ2-7 . TRBD2 TRBV20-1 CSAEELLAETGYEQYF TGCAGTGCTGAGGAGCTACTAGCGGAGACGGGCTACGAGCAGTACTTC
TRBJ2-7 few . TRBV6-5 CASSYSVSYEQYF TGTGCCAGCAGTTACTCCGTCTCCTACGAGCAGTACTTC
TRBJ2-1 . . TRBV11-2 CASSTPNRVGEQFF TGTGCCAGCAGCACCCCTAACAGGGTCGGGGAGCAGTTCTTC
TRBJ2-3 . . TRBV5-4 CASSLAGRAPDTQYF TGTGCCAGCAGCTTGGCCGGGCGGGCCCCAGATACGCAGTATTTT
TRBJ2-7 . . TRBV7-9 CASSVQGIPSYEQYF TGTGCCAGCAGCGTTCAGGGGATCCCGTCCTACGAGCAGTACTTC
TRBJ2-7 . . TRBV10-3 CAISFTGFHEQYF TGTGCCATCAGTTTCACAGGGTTCCACGAGCAGTACTTC
TRBJ2-2 . . TRBV9 CASTAENTGELFF TGTGCCAGCACAGCGGAGAACACCGGGGAGCTGTTTTTT
TRBJ2-1 . . TRBV21-1 CAVDHNEQFF TGTGCCGTAGACCACAATGAGCAGTTCTTC
TRBJ2-1 . . TRBV7-8 CASSLEVRDSYNEQFF TGTGCCAGCAGCTTAGAGGTCAGGGACTCCTACAATGAGCAGTTCTTC
TRBJ2-1 few . TRBV27 CASSFDRGYNEQFF TGTGCCAGCAGTTTTGACAGAGGATACAATGAGCAGTTCTTC
TRBJ2-1 . TRBD1 TRBV28 CASRDRGVLEQFF TGTGCCAGTAGGGACAGGGGAGTTTTGGAGCAGTTCTTC
TRBJ2-1 . TRBD2 TRBV27 CASSLFAGGLYNEQFF TGTGCCAGCAGTTTATTCGCGGGAGGGTTATACAATGAGCAGTTCTTC
TRBJ1-6 . . TRBV20-1 CSAMGEGGWNSPLHF TGCAGTGCTATGGGGGAGGGGGGGTGGAATTCACCCCTCCACTTT
TRBJ2-2 . TRBD2 TRBV11-2 CASSFLLIAGDWGPTGELFF TGTGCCAGCAGCTTCCTTCTAATAGCGGGAGATTGGGGGCCAACCGGGGAGCTGTTTTTT